This T cell receptor (beta chain) was sequenced during a study of blood T cells in healthy people across ages. A J-beta primer mix and a sample-barcoded 5' primer were used in a second PCR of about 6 to 12 cycles. TCRdb re-called the 5' RACE reads through MiXCR, storing one row per CDR3 protein. The profile shows about 780,000 distinct CDR3 sequences, 46% of them singletons. The CDR3 loop spans 14 amino acids. Trimming removed 4 bases at V and 11 bases at J, with 20 bases between. Healthy individuals of Caucasian origin from Russia, aged about 6 to 100, served as donors. Concerning this clonotype itself: No antigen is known for it.

Regarding the study as a whole: Getting older went along with TCR beta diversity per million T cells dropping roughly linearly.

The sequence was obtained from an elderly man in good health. Input material: blood. The chain couples TRBV12-3 or TRBV12-4 to TRBJ2-5; D might be TRBD2 (7 bases). The CDR3 region has the DNA TGTGCCAGCAGTTGGGGGGGGCTCTACAATGAGCAGTACTTC. Translating gives CASSWGGLYNEQYF.